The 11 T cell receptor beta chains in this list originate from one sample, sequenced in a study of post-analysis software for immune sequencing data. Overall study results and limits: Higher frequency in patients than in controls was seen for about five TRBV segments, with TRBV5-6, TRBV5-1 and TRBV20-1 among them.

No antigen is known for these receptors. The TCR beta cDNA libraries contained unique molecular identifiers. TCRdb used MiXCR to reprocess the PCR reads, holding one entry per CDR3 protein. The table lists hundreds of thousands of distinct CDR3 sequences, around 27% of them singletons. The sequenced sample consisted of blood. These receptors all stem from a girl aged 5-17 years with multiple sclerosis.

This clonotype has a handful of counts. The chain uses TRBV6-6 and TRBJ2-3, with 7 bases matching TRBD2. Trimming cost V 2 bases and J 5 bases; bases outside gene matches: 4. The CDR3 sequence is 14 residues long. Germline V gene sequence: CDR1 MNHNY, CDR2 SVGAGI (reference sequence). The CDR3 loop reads CASSYGSGGDTQYF. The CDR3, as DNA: TGTGCCAGCAGTTACGGTTCGGGAGGAGATACGCAGTATTTT.

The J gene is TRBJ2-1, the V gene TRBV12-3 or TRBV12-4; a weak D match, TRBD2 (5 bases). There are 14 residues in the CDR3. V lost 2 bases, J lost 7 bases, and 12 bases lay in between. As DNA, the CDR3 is TGTGCCAGCAGTTTATCACATTCGGGGAATGAGCAGTTCTTC. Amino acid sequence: CASSLSHSGNEQFF.

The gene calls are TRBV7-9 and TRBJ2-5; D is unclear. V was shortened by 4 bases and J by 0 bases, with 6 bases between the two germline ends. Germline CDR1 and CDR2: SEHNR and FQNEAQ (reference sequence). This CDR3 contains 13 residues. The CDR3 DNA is TGTGCCAGCAGCTCCAGGAACCAAGAGACCCAGTACTTC. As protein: CASSSRNQETQYF. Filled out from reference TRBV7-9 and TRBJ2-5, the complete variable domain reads DTGVSQNPRHKITKRGQNVTFRCDPISEHNRLYWYRQTLGQGPEFLTYFQNEAQLEKSRLLSDRFSAERPKGSFSTLEIQRTEQGDSAMYLCASSSRNQETQYFGPGTRLLVL.

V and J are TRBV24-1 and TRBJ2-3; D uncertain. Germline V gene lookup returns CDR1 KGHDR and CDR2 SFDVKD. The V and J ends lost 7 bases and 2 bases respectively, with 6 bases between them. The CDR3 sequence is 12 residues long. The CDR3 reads CATSWATDTQYF. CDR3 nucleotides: TGTGCCACCAGCTGGGCCACAGATACGCAGTATTTT.

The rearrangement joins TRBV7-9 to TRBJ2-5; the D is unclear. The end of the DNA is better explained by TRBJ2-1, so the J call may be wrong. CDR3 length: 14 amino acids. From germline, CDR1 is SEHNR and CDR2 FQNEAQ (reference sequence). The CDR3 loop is CASSLAKYQETQFF. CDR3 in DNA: TGTGCCAGCAGCTTAGCGAAGTACCAAGAGACCCAGTTCTTC.

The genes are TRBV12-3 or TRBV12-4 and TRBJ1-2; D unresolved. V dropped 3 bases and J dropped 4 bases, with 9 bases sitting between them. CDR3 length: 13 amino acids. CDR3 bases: TGTGCCAGCAGTTTCTCCCGGCCCTATGGCTACACCTTC. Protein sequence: CASSFSRPYGYTF.

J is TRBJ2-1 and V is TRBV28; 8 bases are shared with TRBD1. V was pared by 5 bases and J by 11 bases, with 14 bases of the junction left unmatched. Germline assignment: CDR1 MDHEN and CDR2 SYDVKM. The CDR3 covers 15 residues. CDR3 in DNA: TGTGCCAGCAGTAGTGGGACAGGCCCCCCCCAGAAGCAGTTCTTC. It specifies CASSSGTGPPQKQFF.

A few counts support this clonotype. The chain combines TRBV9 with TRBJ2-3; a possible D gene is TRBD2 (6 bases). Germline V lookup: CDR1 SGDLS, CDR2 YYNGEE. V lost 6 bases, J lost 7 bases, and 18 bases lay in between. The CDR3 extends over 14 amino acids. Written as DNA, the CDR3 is TGTGCCAGCACCAACACGGGGGACTCGAATACGCAGTATTTT. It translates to CASTNTGDSNTQYF.

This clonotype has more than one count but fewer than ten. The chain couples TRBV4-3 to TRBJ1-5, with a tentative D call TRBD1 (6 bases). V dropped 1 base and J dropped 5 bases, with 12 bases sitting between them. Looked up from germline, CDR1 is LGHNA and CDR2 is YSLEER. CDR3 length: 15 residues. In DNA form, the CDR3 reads TGCGCCAGCAGCCAAGGATCAGGGGCTGATCAGCCCCAGCATTTT. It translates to CASSQGSGADQPQHF.

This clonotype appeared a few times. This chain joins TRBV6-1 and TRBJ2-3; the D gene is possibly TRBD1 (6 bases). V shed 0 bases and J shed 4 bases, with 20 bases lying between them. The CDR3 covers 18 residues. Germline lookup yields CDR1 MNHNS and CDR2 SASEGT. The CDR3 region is CASSEAPAGAYTADTQYF. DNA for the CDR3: TGTGCCAGCAGTGAAGCGCCGGCAGGGGCATACACAGCAGATACGCAGTATTTT.

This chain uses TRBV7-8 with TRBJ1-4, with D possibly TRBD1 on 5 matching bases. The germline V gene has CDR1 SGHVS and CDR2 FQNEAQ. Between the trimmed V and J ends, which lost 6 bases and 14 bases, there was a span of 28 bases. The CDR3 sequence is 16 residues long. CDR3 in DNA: TGTGCCAGCAGGCCTAATCACCGGGGCCTCAATAATAGGCTGTTTTTT. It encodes CASRPNHRGLNNRLFF. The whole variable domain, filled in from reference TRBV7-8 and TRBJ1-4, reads GAGVSQSPRYKVAKRGQDVALRCDPISGHVSLFWYQQALGQGPEFLTYFQNEAQLDKSGLPSDRFFAERPEGSVSTLKIQRTQQEDSAVYLCASRPNHRGLNNRLFFGSGTQLSVL.